This passage covers 18 T cell receptor beta chains from one sample sequenced in a study of siplizumab effects on memory and regulatory T cells. Sequencing used immunoSEQ multiplex PCR; TCRdb keeps in-frame clones, though not all of them. The profile covers approximately 110,000 clones, with just over 90% appearing a single time and around 0.73% taken by the ten largest. The sample comprised Tregs sorted from blood. The receptor source for this set is a human donor in good health.

This clone appeared a few times. The chain couples TRBV29-1 to TRBJ1-2; D is unclear. CDR1 and CDR2 (germline): SQVTM, ANQGSEA. The CDR3 spans 11 residues. V was cut by 4 bases and J by 4 bases, with 7 bases left in between. The CDR3 sequence: CSVGGTYGYTF. The CDR3 coding sequence is TGCAGCGTTGGAGGAACCTATGGCTACACCTTC.

This clone was counted a single time. The rearrangement joins TRBV10-3 to TRBJ1-2; unclear D gene. Germline values: CDR1 ENHRY, CDR2 SYGVKD. V was trimmed by 4 bases and J by 1 base, leaving 7 bases between them. This CDR3 is 13 amino acids long. The CDR3 DNA sequence: TGTGCCATCAGTGTGACTCTTAACTATGGCTACACCTTC. This sequence encodes CAISVTLNYGYTF.

CDR3 DNA: TGTGCCAGTAATGACACTCCCCGGGGGACCCAGTACTTC. Protein: CASNDTPRGTQYF. This chain uses TRBV19 with TRBJ2-5; D is possibly TRBD2 (5 bases). The CDR3 covers 13 residues. The germline V gene encodes CDR1 LNHDA and CDR2 SQIVND (reference sequence). With 7 bases removed from V and 7 bases from J, the gap between germline ends came to 16 bases. The full variable domain, its missing parts supplied by reference TRBV19 and TRBJ2-5, is DGGITQSPKYLFRKEGQNVTLSCEQNLNHDAMYWYRQDPGQGLRLIYYSQIVNDFQKGDIAEGYSVSREKKESFPLTVTSAQKNPTAFYLCASNDTPRGTQYFGPGTRLLVL.

J is TRBJ1-1 and V is TRBV7-9; D is possibly TRBD1 (5 bases). Deletions cut 4 bases from V and 0 bases from J, with 12 bases between. Germline assignment: CDR1 SEHNR and CDR2 FQNEAQ (reference sequence). The CDR3 covers 15 residues. The CDR3 region is CASSSGGTVNTEAFF. The DNA for the CDR3 is TGTGCCAGCAGCTCCGGGGGGACGGTGAACACTGAAGCTTTCTTT.

The genes are TRBV10-3 and TRBJ1-2; D is unclear. This CDR3 spans 10 amino acids. Germline CDR1 ENHRY, CDR2 SYGVKD. The V end lost 8 bases, the J end lost 13 bases, and 14 bases lay between the germline ends. This CDR3 reads CAIGHLFSTF. The CDR3 DNA is TGTGCCATCGGCCACCTATTCTCCACCTTC.

This chain joins TRBV18 and TRBJ1-1; the match to TRBD1 covers 7 bases. In germline, CDR1 is KGHSH, CDR2 LQKENI. CDR3 size: 15 residues. The junction had 11 bases not matched to a gene; V was cut back by 6 bases and J by 4 bases. The CDR3 protein is CASSPETGRSTEAFF. In nucleotides, the CDR3 is TGTGCCAGCTCCCCTGAGACAGGGAGGTCCACTGAAGCTTTCTTT.

The chain links TRBV27 to TRBJ1-5; tentative D call: TRBD1 (5 bases). V was clipped by 4 bases and J by 4 bases, with 14 bases between them. The CDR3 consists of 15 residues. Germline assignment: CDR1 MNHEY and CDR2 SMNVEV (reference sequence). CDR3 sequence (DNA): TGTGCCAGCAGTTCTAATTTTGGGACGAATCAGCCCCAGCATTTT. Translated, it gives CASSSNFGTNQPQHF.

The chain uses TRBV19 and TRBJ1-1, with D maybe TRBD1 (5 bases). Germline CDR1 reads LNHDA; CDR2 reads SQIVND (reference sequence). V was trimmed by 5 bases and J by 6 bases, leaving 22 bases between them. This CDR3 spans 16 amino acids. CDR3 coding DNA: TGTGCCAGTAGTGCAATGTCTAGCCCTCAGGGCGCTGAAGCTTTCTTT. Its protein is CASSAMSSPQGAEAFF.

The rearrangement links TRBV5-4 to TRBJ2-7; 11 nucleotides align to TRBD2. The CDR3 consists of 16 residues. In germline, CDR1 is SGHNT, CDR2 YYREEE (reference sequence). With V trimmed by 4 bases and J by 2 bases, 8 bases remained unmatched. The CDR3 protein is CASSGGLAAGTYEQYF. The CDR3 coding sequence is TGTGCCAGCAGCGGGGGACTAGCGGCGGGGACCTACGAGCAGTACTTC.

The chain links TRBV15 to TRBJ2-4; 9 nucleotides agree with TRBD2. Losses at the gene ends were 0 bases for V and 0 bases for J; bases not matched to a gene: 6. The CDR3 is 18 amino acids. Germline V gives CDR1 LNHNV, CDR2 YYDKDF (reference sequence). In DNA form, the CDR3 reads TGTGCCACCAGCAGAGACGGAGCGGGAGGACTAGCCAAAAACATTCAGTACTTC. Encoded protein: CATSRDGAGGLAKNIQYF.

The J gene is TRBJ1-5, the V gene TRBV29-1, with D tentatively TRBD1 (6 bases). CDR1 and CDR2 from the germline V gene are SQVTM and ANQGSEA. V shed 4 bases and J shed 2 bases, with 6 bases lying between them. The CDR3 length is 12 residues. CDR3 sequence: CSVGTGNQPQHF. CDR3 DNA: TGCAGCGTTGGGACAGGCAATCAGCCCCAGCATTTT.

The chain links TRBV5-1 to TRBJ2-3, with TRBD2 identical over 7 bases. The germline V gene encodes CDR1 SGHRS and CDR2 YFSETQ. Trimming took 4 bases from V and 1 from J; bases not matched to a gene: 9. The CDR3 totals 16 residues. The CDR3 loop reads CASSRLGLVGTDTQYF. The DNA of the CDR3 is TGCGCCAGCAGCCGACTCGGACTAGTCGGCACAGATACGCAGTATTTT.

This chain joins TRBV18 and TRBJ2-1; the D gene is possibly TRBD1 (6 bases). V lost 5 bases and J 9 bases, leaving 17 bases between the germline ends. This CDR3 contains 14 residues. The germline CDR1 and CDR2 sequences are KGHSH and LQKENI. CDR3 bases: TGTGCCAGCTCAACCTTTGCAACAGGGTCTGAGCAGTTCTTC. Amino acid sequence: CASSTFATGSEQFF.

This clone was counted a few times. The chain uses TRBV9 and TRBJ2-3; TRBD2 aligns across 10 bases. The CDR3 sequence is 15 residues long. J was trimmed by 5 bases and V by 0 bases; bases with no gene match: 3. Germline V gene lookup returns CDR1 SGDLS and CDR2 YYNGEE. As DNA, the CDR3 is TGTGCCAGCAGCGTAGAAGCGGGGGGGAGAGATACGCAGTATTTT. It codes for CASSVEAGGRDTQYF.

The genes are TRBV6-5 and TRBJ1-6; possibly TRBD1 for D (6 bases). Deletions cut 8 bases from V and 0 bases from J, with 11 bases between. CDR1 is MNHEY, CDR2 SVGAGI, per germline. This CDR3 spans 15 amino acids. CDR3 protein: CASRQDRSYNSPLHF. CDR3 sequence (DNA): TGTGCCAGCCGACAGGACCGCTCCTATAATTCACCCCTCCACTTT.

J is TRBJ1-1 and V is TRBV5-4; no clear D. V lost 0 bases, J lost 2 bases, and 5 bases lay in between. Germline V gene data show CDR1 as SGHNT and CDR2 as YYREEE (reference sequence). The CDR3 is 13 residues long. The CDR3 DNA follows: TGTGCCAGCAGCTTGGATATTAACACTGAAGCTTTCTTT. Translating it yields CASSLDINTEAFF. Filled out from reference TRBV5-4 and TRBJ1-1, the complete variable domain reads ETGVTQSPTHLIKTRGQQVTLRCSSQSGHNTVSWYQQALGQGPQFIFQYYREEENGRGNFPPRFSGLQFPNYSSELNVNALELDDSALYLCASSLDINTEAFFGQGTRLTVV.

The chain uses TRBV2 and TRBJ1-5, with 9 bases matching TRBD1. The CDR3 length is 14 residues. The J segment lost 4 bases and the V segment lost 6 bases, leaving 4 bases of the junction unmatched. From germline, CDR1 is SNHLY and CDR2 FYNNEI. The CDR3 region has the DNA TGTGCCAGCAGACGACAGGGGGAAAATCAGCCCCAGCATTTT. Translated, it gives CASRRQGENQPQHF.

The gene calls are TRBV19 and TRBJ1-2, with D unclear. V lost 6 bases to trimming and J lost 1 base, with 9 bases between them. The CDR3 totals 13 residues. Germline CDR1 is LNHDA and CDR2 is SQIVND (reference sequence). CDR3 residues: CASSPQSNYGYTF. The CDR3 DNA is TGTGCCAGTAGCCCTCAGAGTAACTATGGCTACACCTTC.